The next 10 T cell receptor beta chains were all read from a single sample in a study of blood T cell repertoires in COVID-19. Data came from immunoSEQ multiplex PCR; TCRdb stores just in-frame clones and leaves some out. Of 120,000 to 150,000 clones in the sample, more than 75% are singletons; the top ten hold about 2.6%. Sequenced material: peripheral blood. These receptors all stem from a human donor with acute or convalescent COVID-19. The donor label of this sample is uncertain.

This chain joins TRBV27 and TRBJ1-4; D might be TRBD1 (5 bases). The CDR3 loop spans 15 amino acids. Germline CDR1 is MNHEY and CDR2 is SMNVEV (reference sequence). Between the trimmed V and J ends, which lost 9 bases and 0 bases, there was a span of 14 bases. CDR3 loop: CASNMWGATNEKLFF. Here the CDR3 DNA reads TGTGCCAGTAATATGTGGGGGGCAACTAATGAAAAACTGTTTTTT. Filled out from reference TRBV27 and TRBJ1-4, the complete variable domain reads EAQVTQNPRYLITVTGKKLTVTCSQNMNHEYMSWYRQDPGLGLRQIYYSMNVEVTDKGDVPEGYKVSRKEKRNFPLILESPSPNQTSLYFCASNMWGATNEKLFFGSGTQLSVL.

This clone was counted a single time. The chain links TRBV6-2 or TRBV6-3 to TRBJ1-1; 7 positions agree with TRBD1. V trimming: 4 bases; J trimming: 1 base; junction bases outside the gene matches: 3. The CDR3 loop spans 14 amino acids. Germline V gene data show CDR1 as MNHEY and CDR2 as SVGEGT. CDR3 nucleotides: TGTGCCAGCAGTTCCACAGGGGAGAACACTGAAGCTTTCTTT. Protein sequence: CASSSTGENTEAFF.

V gene TRBV10-3 combines with J gene TRBJ2-1, with TRBD1 matching 8 bases. V was clipped by 4 bases and J by 8 bases; unmatched bases: 7. The CDR3 has 14 residues. Per germline, CDR1 ENHRY and CDR2 SYGVKD. For the CDR3, the DNA is TGTGCCATCAGTGGAGGACAGGGTCTGGATGAGCAGTTCTTC. Its protein is CAISGGQGLDEQFF.

This chain connects TRBV27 to TRBJ2-2; TRBD1 might be the D (6 bases). The ends were cut back, 1 base at V and 6 bases at J, with 9 bases in the middle. The CDR3 covers 14 residues. CDR1 is MNHEY and CDR2 is SMNVEV in the germline V gene (reference sequence). The CDR3 nucleotides are TGTGCCAGCAGTTTATGGGCAGGGGCCGGGGAGCTGTTTTTT. Its protein product is CASSLWAGAGELFF.

The CDR3 bases are TGTGCCAGCAGTTTTTCGGGGGGGCCCTTCTCTGGGGCCAACGTCCTGACTTTC. Translating it yields CASSFSGGPFSGANVLTF. The genes are TRBV27 and TRBJ2-6; 8 bases agree with TRBD2. V lost 3 bases and J lost 0; bases outside the gene matches: 7. Germline V lookup: CDR1 MNHEY, CDR2 SMNVEV (reference sequence). The CDR3 contains 18 residues.

The chain employs TRBV27 and TRBJ1-6, with D maybe TRBD1 (6 bases). V lost 3 bases to trimming and J lost 7 bases, with 13 bases between them. Germline lookup yields CDR1 MNHEY and CDR2 SMNVEV (reference sequence). The CDR3 loop spans 15 amino acids. CDR3 coding DNA: TGTGCCAGCAGTTTGGGCGTGCAGGGGAATTCACCCCTCCACTTT. Translation gives CASSLGVQGNSPLHF.

V gene TRBV20-1 combines with J gene TRBJ2-5; TRBD2 might be the D (5 bases). V was trimmed by 5 bases and J by 5 bases, leaving 9 bases between them. Germline CDR1 reads DFQATT; CDR2 reads SNEGSKA (reference sequence). There are 11 residues in the CDR3. The CDR3 spells CSALRGETQYF. The CDR3 DNA sequence: TGCAGTGCTTTGAGAGGGGAGACCCAGTACTTC.

The J gene is TRBJ2-7, the V gene TRBV7-9, with TRBD1 matching over 7 bases. The CDR3 has 14 amino acids. Germline trimming cut 3 bases from V and 3 bases from J; bases unmatched to any gene: 5. The germline CDR1 and CDR2 sequences are SEHNR and FQNEAQ (reference sequence). The DNA for the CDR3 is TGTGCCAGCAGCTTCCGGGACAGCATCTACGAGCAGTACTTC. Translation: CASSFRDSIYEQYF.

The table lists this clone with a count of one. This chain links TRBV28 with TRBJ1-6; D gene ambiguous. Germline V lookup: CDR1 MDHEN, CDR2 SYDVKM. V gave up 5 bases and J gave up 10 bases, with 9 bases separating them. The length of the CDR3 is 12 residues. The CDR3 sequence is CASSITESPLHF. The CDR3 nucleotides are TGTGCCAGCAGTATAACAGAATCACCCCTCCACTTT.

CDR3 DNA: TGTGCCAGCAGCAACCAAAGAGACAGGGCGGATGACACCGGGGAGCTGTTTTTT. This codes for CASSNQRDRADDTGELFF. The genes are TRBV21-1 and TRBJ2-2; no DNA check was done on the table's D call, TRBD1. TRBV21-1 is marked as a pseudogene. The CDR3 runs 18 residues.